The 30 T cell receptor beta chains listed next were all sequenced from one sample in a study of cytomegalovirus exposure and HLA in healthy donors. The PCR employed 60 Vbeta primers together with 13 Jbeta primers. TCRdb keeps only in-frame clones here, not all; method: immunoSEQ multiplex PCR. The sample table sets out 130,000 to 150,000 clones. Sequenced: PBMCs. The receptors originated from a woman aged 45-65 years in good health and CMV-seronegative.

V and J are TRBV11-2 and TRBJ1-3, with TRBD1 matching over 7 bases. This CDR3 has 15 amino acids. Germline V lookup: CDR1 SGHAT, CDR2 FQNNGV. The ends lost 10 bases at V and 0 bases at J; junction bases unmatched: 9. This chain's CDR3 is CATKGGGYSGNTIYF. CDR3 DNA sequence: TGTGCCACCAAAGGGGGCGGCTACTCTGGAAACACCATATATTTT.

V and J are TRBV11-2 and TRBJ1-4; TRBD1 agrees at 7 bases. The CDR3 extends over 15 amino acids. V shed 2 bases, J shed 3 bases, and the junction held 3 bases outside the gene matches. The germline V gene has CDR1 SGHAT and CDR2 FQNNGV. CDR3 bases: TGTGCCAGCAGCTTAAGGGGGCAGGCTAATGAAAAACTGTTTTTT. It translates to CASSLRGQANEKLFF.

The chain combines TRBV12-5 with TRBJ1-2; D possibly corresponds to TRBD1 (5 bases). Trimming took 7 bases from V and 3 from J, leaving 9 bases between them. Germline V gives CDR1 LGHNT, CDR2 FRNRAP. This CDR3 comprises 12 residues. For the CDR3, the DNA is TGTGCTAGTGCGCAACAGGACTATGGCTACACCTTC. Translated: CASAQQDYGYTF.

The J gene is TRBJ2-5, the V gene TRBV11-2; 13 bases are shared with TRBD2. Germline CDR1 SGHAT, CDR2 FQNNGV. V gave up 4 bases and J gave up 9 bases; unmatched junction bases: 8. The CDR3 is 15 amino acids. CDR3 amino acids: CASSWTSGGPPAQYF. In DNA form, the CDR3 reads TGTGCCAGCAGCTGGACTAGCGGGGGACCCCCGGCCCAGTACTTC.

The chain couples TRBV15 to TRBJ1-1; the D is unclear. The CDR3 loop spans 14 amino acids. The germline CDR1 and CDR2 sequences are LNHNV and YYDKDF (reference sequence). The V end lost 1 base, the J end lost 1 base, and 7 bases lay between the germline ends. The CDR3 sequence is CATSRVPGNTEAFF. The CDR3 region has the DNA TGTGCCACCAGCAGAGTTCCCGGGAACACTGAAGCTTTCTTT.

This CDR3 is CASSSRGGVGYEQYF. CDR3 bases: TGTGCCAGCAGCTCCCGGGGAGGGGTCGGGTACGAGCAGTACTTC. The V call is TRBV7-2, the J call TRBJ2-7; 7 bases agree with TRBD2. CDR3 length: 15 amino acids. Germline CDR1 SGHTA, CDR2 FQGNSA. V was pared by 4 bases and J by 4 bases, with 10 bases of the junction left unmatched.

The chain joins TRBV29-1 to TRBJ2-6; D may be TRBD2 (6 bases). Trimming took 1 base from V and 0 from J, leaving 13 bases between them. This CDR3 has 17 residues. In germline, CDR1 is SQVTM, CDR2 ANQGSEA. The chain's CDR3 is CSVEGRGGASGANVLTF. In DNA, the CDR3 is TGCAGCGTTGAAGGTCGGGGCGGGGCCTCTGGGGCCAACGTCCTGACTTTC.

V usage is TRBV5-1 and J usage is TRBJ2-5; TRBD2 matches at 9 bases. V lost 0 bases to trimming and J lost 4 bases; unmatched junction nucleotides: 7. There are 16 residues in the CDR3. Germline-derived CDR1 and CDR2 are SGHRS and YFSETQ. As DNA, the CDR3 is TGCGCCAGCAGCTTGGTGGTAGCGGGAGAGGGAGAGACCCAGTACTTC. This gives the protein CASSLVVAGEGETQYF.

The chain carries TRBV5-1 and TRBJ1-2; 7 positions match TRBD1. CDR1 and CDR2 (germline): SGHRS, YFSETQ. V trimming: 3 bases; J trimming: 6 bases; junction bases outside the gene matches: 5. This CDR3 has 13 residues. The CDR3 is CASSSGDSDGYTF. The CDR3, as DNA: TGCGCCAGCAGCTCGGGGGACAGTGATGGCTACACCTTC.

The chain couples TRBV10-3 to TRBJ1-2, with D perhaps TRBD1 (5 bases). Germline CDR1 reads ENHRY; CDR2 reads SYGVKD. V lost 0 bases and J lost 5, with 10 bases in between. CDR3 length: 14 residues. CDR3 region: CAISESTDAYGYTF. DNA of the CDR3: TGTGCCATCAGTGAGTCGACAGATGCTTATGGCTACACCTTC.

The chain employs TRBV12-5 and TRBJ1-6; D unclear. The V end was cut by 1 base, the J end by 7 bases, with 11 bases between. Germline V gene data show CDR1 as LGHNT and CDR2 as FRNRAP. The CDR3 covers 15 residues. The CDR3 reads CASGLGQSGNSPLHF. For the CDR3, the DNA is TGTGCTAGTGGTTTGGGGCAGTCGGGAAATTCACCCCTCCACTTT.

V usage is TRBV5-6 and J usage is TRBJ1-2; D unresolved. The CDR3 spans 14 residues. Trimming left V 6 bases short and J 5 bases short, with 17 bases between. CDR1 SGHDT and CDR2 YYEEEE come from the germline V gene. CDR3 bases: TGTGCCAGCAACCGACACCCGTCCCTTTATGGCTACACCTTC. Translated, it gives CASNRHPSLYGYTF.

This chain connects TRBV7-2 to TRBJ1-4, with TRBD1 identical over 8 bases. Unmatched junction bases numbered 6, after V lost 5 bases and J lost 4 bases. CDR1 and CDR2 (germline): SGHTA, FQGNSA. This CDR3 has 15 amino acids. CDR3 region: CASSPKTGDNEKLFF. In nucleotides, the CDR3 is TGTGCCAGCAGCCCAAAGACAGGGGATAATGAAAAACTGTTTTTT.

The V call is TRBV27, the J call TRBJ1-5; no clear D gene. CDR3 length equals 17 residues. CDR1 MNHEY and CDR2 SMNVEV come from the germline V gene (reference sequence). Trimming left V 6 bases short and J 5 bases short, with 23 bases between. Written as DNA, the CDR3 is TGTGCCAGCAGCCCCGTGATGGGCTTGCAGGTTGATCAGCCCCAGCATTTT. Translation: CASSPVMGLQVDQPQHF.

The CDR3: CASSVSTGGMNTEAFF. The CDR3, as DNA: TGTGCCAGCAGCGTCAGCACAGGGGGGATGAACACTGAAGCTTTCTTT. The chain employs TRBV9 and TRBJ1-1, with 8 bases fitting TRBD1. The CDR3 extends over 16 amino acids. V shed 2 bases, J shed 0 bases, and the junction held 6 bases outside the gene matches. CDR1 is SGDLS and CDR2 is YYNGEE in the germline V gene.

The chain recombines TRBV7-8 with TRBJ2-1; 8 bases fit TRBD1. In germline, CDR1 is SGHVS, CDR2 FQNEAQ. With 4 bases clipped from V and 7 bases from J, the junction kept 12 bases outside the gene matches. This CDR3 is built from 16 residues. The CDR3 coding sequence is TGTGCCAGCAGCTCAGGCGGGGCAGGGGGCTGGAATGAGCAGTTCTTC. This codes for CASSSGGAGGWNEQFF.

The chain couples TRBV15 to TRBJ1-6; no definite D call. Germline CDR1 LNHNV, CDR2 YYDKDF (reference sequence). V lost 0 bases and J 4 bases, leaving 4 bases between the germline ends. The CDR3 spans 14 residues. The CDR3 spells CATSRDRYNSPLHF. The CDR3 DNA sequence: TGTGCCACCAGCAGAGATCGGTATAATTCACCCCTCCACTTT. The variable domain in full, with the rest retrieved from reference TRBV15 and TRBJ1-6, is DAMVIQNPRYQVTQFGKPVTLSCSQTLNHNVMYWYQQKSSQAPKLLFHYYDKDFNNEADTPDNFQSRRPNTSFCFLDIRSPGLGDTAMYLCATSRDRYNSPLHFGNGTRLTVT.

This rearrangement joins TRBV19 to TRBJ1-4; D gene uncertain. The CDR3 sequence is 15 residues long. Germline lookup yields CDR1 LNHDA and CDR2 SQIVND (reference sequence). V was cut by 5 bases and J by 0 bases, with 10 bases left in between. Here the CDR3 reads CASSSRAATNEKLFF. The CDR3 DNA reads TGTGCCAGTAGTTCTCGAGCGGCAACTAATGAAAAACTGTTTTTT.

The chain combines TRBV2 with TRBJ2-7; no clear D gene. CDR3 length: 13 amino acids. CDR1 is SNHLY, CDR2 FYNNEI, per germline. V was pared by 7 bases and J by 0 bases, with 10 bases between. The CDR3 loop is CASTTGDSYEQYF. In DNA, the CDR3 is TGTGCCAGCACGACTGGCGACTCCTACGAGCAGTACTTC.

The chain recombines TRBV7-8 with TRBJ2-7, with 11 bases that match TRBD2. V lost 4 bases to trimming and J lost 2 bases; unmatched junction nucleotides: 7. CDR1 and CDR2 from the germline V gene are SGHVS and FQNEAQ. This CDR3 comprises 16 residues. The DNA of the CDR3 is TGTGCCAGCAGCTCTTCTAGCGGGGGGTTGACCTACGAGCAGTACTTC. Residues: CASSSSSGGLTYEQYF.

The chain carries TRBV7-8 and TRBJ1-5; D possibly corresponds to TRBD1 (5 bases). CDR1 is SGHVS and CDR2 is FQNEAQ in the germline V gene. The CDR3 covers 17 residues. Deletions cut 3 bases from V and 0 bases from J, with 15 bases between. CDR3 nucleotide sequence: TGTGCCAGCAGCTTGTCCTGGGACTCCAATAGCAATCAGCCCCAGCATTTT. It specifies CASSLSWDSNSNQPQHF.

CDR3 in amino acids: CASSATGGDTEAFF. The DNA for the CDR3 is TGTGCCAGCAGTGCGACAGGGGGAGACACTGAAGCTTTCTTT. The chain employs TRBV6-1 and TRBJ1-1, with TRBD1 identical over 9 bases. The trim removed 4 bases at V and 3 bases at J, leaving 3 bases unmatched. The CDR3 loop spans 14 amino acids. Germline V gene lookup returns CDR1 MNHNS and CDR2 SASEGT.

V usage is TRBV6-5 and J usage is TRBJ2-7, with TRBD2 as a possible D gene (7 bases). Germline loops: CDR1 MNHEY, CDR2 SVGAGI. The length of the CDR3 is 16 residues. The ends were cut back, 2 bases at V and 0 bases at J, with 14 bases in the middle. CDR3 nucleotides: TGTGCCAGCAGTTACCACGTCGGGGGGCCCTCCTACGAGCAGTACTTC. Protein: CASSYHVGGPSYEQYF.

V is TRBV30 and J is TRBJ2-3; maybe TRBD2 (5 bases). Germline CDR1 GTSNPN, CDR2 SVGIG (reference sequence). This CDR3 spans 11 amino acids. V was cut by 1 base and J by 8 bases, with 7 bases left in between. CDR3 nucleotide sequence: TGTGCCTGGAGTGATGCGGGTACGCAGTATTTT. Protein: CAWSDAGTQYF.

The chain employs TRBV5-6 and TRBJ2-7; D call uncertain. CDR3 length: 13 residues. The V end was cut by 1 base, the J end by 1 base, with 6 bases between. The germline V gene encodes CDR1 SGHDT and CDR2 YYEEEE. CDR3 nucleotide sequence: TGTGCCAGCAGCTTGTTAGTTTCCTACGAGCAGTACTTC. Translating it yields CASSLLVSYEQYF.

This chain joins TRBV7-2 and TRBJ2-2; 7 bases agree with TRBD2. The CDR3 covers 16 residues. In germline, CDR1 is SGHTA, CDR2 FQGNSA. Unmatched junction bases numbered 6, after V lost 4 bases and J lost 1 base. This CDR3 reads CASSYTSDRNTGELFF. CDR3 coding DNA: TGTGCCAGCAGCTATACTAGCGACAGGAACACCGGGGAGCTGTTTTTT.

The chain carries TRBV19 and TRBJ2-1, with D perhaps TRBD2 (6 bases). Per germline, CDR1 LNHDA and CDR2 SQIVND (reference sequence). CDR3 length: 15 residues. The V end was cut by 3 bases, the J end by 12 bases, with 21 bases between. The CDR3 sequence is CASSMGAGWAGGQFF. The CDR3 DNA reads as TGTGCCAGTAGTATGGGTGCGGGGTGGGCCGGTGGGCAGTTCTTC. The complete variable domain, with remaining parts taken from reference TRBV19 and TRBJ2-1, reads DGGITQSPKYLFRKEGQNVTLSCEQNLNHDAMYWYRQDPGQGLRLIYYSQIVNDFQKGDIAEGYSVSREKKESFPLTVTSAQKNPTAFYLCASSMGAGWAGGQFFGPGTRLTVL.

Here the CDR3 DNA reads TGTGCCAGCAGTCTCCGGGACAGGGGCTCCTACGAGCAGTACTTC. Its translation is CASSLRDRGSYEQYF. The chain links TRBV27 to TRBJ2-7; 10 nucleotides line up with TRBD1. Losses at the gene ends were 5 bases for V and 0 bases for J; bases not matched to a gene: 4. CDR3 length: 15 residues. Germline values: CDR1 MNHEY, CDR2 SMNVEV (reference sequence).

This rearrangement joins TRBV6-1 to TRBJ1-1; TRBD1 is a possible D gene (5 bases). The CDR3 loop spans 11 amino acids. The germline V and J ends were trimmed by 3 bases and 7 bases, with 6 bases remaining between them. CDR1 MNHNS and CDR2 SASEGT come from the germline V gene. The CDR3 is CASSDRGEAFF. CDR3 nucleotides: TGTGCCAGCAGTGATAGGGGTGAAGCTTTCTTT.

This chain joins TRBV28 and TRBJ1-2, with a tentative D call TRBD1 (6 bases). This CDR3 region has 14 residues. The V gene lost 5 bases and the J gene lost 4 bases, with 14 bases spanning the gap. Germline lookup yields CDR1 MDHEN and CDR2 SYDVKM. DNA for the CDR3: TGTGCCAGCAGTCCGGGGGGCAGAAGCTATGGCTACACCTTC. Translating gives CASSPGGRSYGYTF.